Listed below are T cell receptor beta chains from one sample, sequenced in a study of cytomegalovirus exposure and HLA in healthy donors. TCRdb's table, derived via immunoSEQ multiplex PCR, lists solely in-frame clones and lacks some. The data contain approximately 100,000 clones, 50% to 65% of them singletons. The sequenced material came from PBMCs. Source of these receptors: a man younger than 40 in good health and CMV-seropositive. The CDR3 runs from the conserved cysteine through the conserved F or W. Fields, in order: J gene, V gene, clone size, D gene, CDR3 DNA, CDR3 protein. The D gene is left open where the match is weak. For some rows the clone size is stated as once, few or many, or as a class when expanded; others skip it.

TRBJ2-7,TRBV29-1,-,-,TGCAGCGGGAGGAGCTCCTACGAGCAGTACTTC,CSGRSSYEQYF
TRBJ2-7,TRBV5-6,-,TRBD1,TGTGCCAGCAGTTCGGTCCCCAGGGGGCGATCCTACGAGCAGTACTTC,CASSSVPRGRSYEQYF
TRBJ2-3,TRBV7-6,-,-,TGTGCCAGCAGCTTTAGCGGATACACAGATACGCAGTATTTT,CASSFSGYTDTQYF
TRBJ1-4,TRBV4-1,-,-,TGCGCCAGCAGCAGGGAGATTAATGAAAAACTGTTTTTT,CASSREINEKLFF
TRBJ2-7,TRBV2,-,-,TGTGCCAGCAGTGAGAAGGTTGCGGCCTACGAGCAGTACTTC,CASSEKVAAYEQYF
TRBJ1-2,TRBV6-1,once,-,TGTGCCAGCAGTGAAAATATGGGCTACACCTTC,CASSENMGYTF
TRBJ2-2,TRBV7-6,-,-,TGTGCCAGCAGCTTAGGCTTAGGGGGTCGAACCGGGGAGCTGTTTTTT,CASSLGLGGRTGELFF
TRBJ1-2,TRBV5-1,-,TRBD1,TGCGCCAGCACCTGGGACAGGGGCTATGGCTACACCTTC,CASTWDRGYGYTF
TRBJ1-5,TRBV5-8,-,TRBD1,TGTGCAGCATCAGGGGGTTTAGGGAATCAGCCCCAGCATTTT,CAASGGLGNQPQHF
TRBJ1-6,TRBV10-3,-,-,TGTGCCATCAGTGATAGCCCCCAGAATTATAATTCACCCCTCCACTTT,CAISDSPQNYNSPLHF
TRBJ2-4,TRBV7-7,-,-,TGTGCTAGCAGCTTAGGCAACAGGGTTACGGCCAAAAACATTCAGTACTTC,CASSLGNRVTAKNIQYF
TRBJ1-2,TRBV9,-,-,TGTGCCAGCAGCGTAATCGGGGTTGGCTACACCTTC,CASSVIGVGYTF
TRBJ2-1,TRBV9,few,-,TGTGCCAGCAGCCCCCCCGCAGGGGACAATGAGCAGTTCTTC,CASSPPAGDNEQFF
TRBJ2-1,TRBV10-3,few,-,TGTGCCATCACTAGAGGGGGGGCCTCCCCCAATGAGCAGTTCTTC,CAITRGGASPNEQFF
TRBJ2-5,TRBV5-1,-,TRBD2,TGCGCCAGCAGCTTGGCCTTAGCGGGGGGTCAAGAGACCCAGTACTTC,CASSLALAGGQETQYF
TRBJ2-7,TRBV9,-,-,TGTGCCAGCAGCGGGACGGACAGCAAGCCCTACGAGCAGTACTTC,CASSGTDSKPYEQYF
TRBJ1-6,TRBV7-2,-,-,TGTGCCAGCAGCTTAGCTGGTCGGGATTCACCCCTCCACTTT,CASSLAGRDSPLHF
TRBJ2-2,TRBV18,-,-,TGTGCCAGCTCACCAAACCAGGGCGCAAACACCGGGGAGCTGTTTTTT,CASSPNQGANTGELFF
TRBJ1-1,TRBV4-2,-,-,TGTGCCAGCAGCCAAGAACCAGGGATGGTGACTGAAGCTTTCTTT,CASSQEPGMVTEAFF
TRBJ2-1,TRBV7-9,-,TRBD1,TGTGCCAGCAGCATACAGGGGCACTCCTACAATGAGCAGTTCTTC,CASSIQGHSYNEQFF